Listed here are 14 T cell receptor beta chains from one sample, sequenced in a study of CD8 T cells in acute hepatitis C reinfection. Study results and caveats: All groups preferentially used TRBV04 and TRBV06, which was not due to overrepresentation in the naive pool.

Assay: immunoSEQ multiplex PCR; the TCRdb copy retains only in-frame clones and omits some. Seen here are about 1,400 clones, 50% observed once, and the top ten hold about 12%. Specified time point: acute HCV infection, within 168 days of estimated infection date. Hepatitis C virus-specific T cells were sequenced directly ex vivo without in vitro expansion. The source material was HCV NS3-1073 tetramer-sorted CD8+ T cells from PBMCs, sampled during acute infection. These receptors were collected from a woman between 18 and 29 years old who spontaneously cleared hepatitis C infection.

This clone was seen only a few times. The rearrangement joins TRBV25-1 to TRBJ2-7; 13 nucleotides match TRBD2. CDR3 length equals 16 residues. Germline loops: CDR1 MGHDK, CDR2 SYGVNS. V shed 6 bases, J shed 4 bases, and the junction held 9 bases outside the gene matches. The chain's CDR3 is CASSPGTSGEPYEQYF. Here the CDR3 DNA reads TGTGCCAGCAGCCCCGGGACTAGCGGGGAACCTTACGAGCAGTACTTC.

The chain links TRBV25-1 to TRBJ2-2; 9 nucleotides align to TRBD1. The germline V gene encodes CDR1 MGHDK and CDR2 SYGVNS. The V segment lost 2 bases and the J segment 6 bases; nucleotides outside the gene matches: 13. The CDR3 spans 18 residues. DNA of the CDR3: TGTGCCAGCAGTGAAGGCAGTCGGGACAGGGTGTGGTCCGGGGAGCTGTTTTTT. Amino acid sequence: CASSEGSRDRVWSGELFF.

The gene calls are TRBV2 and TRBJ1-1; 7 nucleotides agree with TRBD1. The CDR3 covers 13 residues. The germline V gene has CDR1 SNHLY and CDR2 FYNNEI. V lost 6 bases and J lost 1; bases outside the gene matches: 2. CDR3 in amino acids: CASRQGPNTEAFF. The DNA of the CDR3 is TGTGCCAGCAGACAGGGGCCGAACACTGAAGCTTTCTTT.

For this clone: The same CDR3 arises from other DNA sequences in this sample as well. V and J are TRBV11-2 and TRBJ2-1; D unclear. V lost 0 bases, J lost 9 bases, and 15 bases lay in between. The CDR3 is made up of 15 amino acids. CDR1 and CDR2 (germline): SGHAT, FQNNGV. The CDR3, as DNA: TGTGCCAGCAGCTTAGAGGCAGGCCCATGGGGTGAGCAGTTCTTC. It encodes CASSLEAGPWGEQFF.

The chain is built from TRBV10-1 and TRBJ2-6, with D hard to call. This CDR3 is 18 amino acids long. The V end lost 5 bases, the J end lost 5 bases, and 22 bases lay between the germline ends. Per germline, CDR1 WNHNN and CDR2 SYGVQD (reference sequence). CDR3 nucleotides: TGCGCCAGCAGTTTGGTAAGGATCGCACAAAGTCGGGCCAACGTCCTGACTTTC. It translates to CASSLVRIAQSRANVLTF.

This clone qualifies as large. The chain combines TRBV5-5 with TRBJ2-7; D uncertain. Germline loops: CDR1 SGHKS, CDR2 YYEKEE (reference sequence). The CDR3 sequence is 11 residues long. Trimming cost V 3 bases and J 4 bases, with 5 bases left between them. CDR3 sequence: CASSSQYEQYF. DNA for the CDR3: TGTGCCAGCAGCTCCCAATACGAGCAGTACTTC.

This clone came up once. The chain uses TRBV7-8 and TRBJ2-5, with D perhaps matching TRBD2 (5 bases). Germline V gene data show CDR1 as SGHVS and CDR2 as FQNEAQ. The CDR3 runs to 13 residues. Trimming left V 1 base short and J 3 bases short, with 6 bases between. CDR3: CASSLVGEETQYF. For the CDR3, the DNA is TGTGCCAGCAGCTTAGTCGGGGAAGAGACCCAGTACTTC.

This clone was recorded only once. This chain links TRBV11-1 with TRBJ2-3, with 13 nucleotides matching TRBD2. With V trimmed by 5 bases and J by 2 bases, 13 bases remained unmatched. This CDR3 is built from 19 residues. Germline CDR1 is SGHAT and CDR2 is FQDESV (reference sequence). This CDR3 is CASSQESGLAGSATDTQYF. The CDR3 DNA reads TGTGCCAGCAGCCAAGAGTCGGGACTAGCGGGATCGGCCACAGATACGCAGTATTTT.

This clone is large by share. The chain combines TRBV4-1 with TRBJ2-7, with a tentative D call TRBD1 (6 bases). The CDR3 loop spans 16 amino acids. V was clipped by 1 base and J by 4 bases, with 17 bases between them. Germline assignment: CDR1 MGHRA and CDR2 YSYEKL. CDR3 protein: CASSQVLLGQPYEQYF. The DNA of the CDR3 is TGCGCCAGCAGCCAAGTCCTGTTGGGACAACCGTACGAGCAGTACTTC.

The chain uses TRBV4-2 and TRBJ2-7, with a weak D call TRBD2 (5 bases). Looked up from germline, CDR1 is LGHNA and CDR2 is YNFKEQ. The ends were cut back, 1 base at V and 6 bases at J, with 16 bases in the middle. The CDR3 is 15 residues long. The CDR3 DNA is TGTGCCAGCAGCCAAGTCCGGGGAGAGCCCTCCGAGCAGTACTTC. As protein: CASSQVRGEPSEQYF.

This clone appeared a few times. The chain combines TRBV13 with TRBJ2-5, with D possibly being TRBD2 (5 bases). V dropped 4 bases and J dropped 2 bases, with 14 bases sitting between them. Germline CDR1 is PRHDT and CDR2 is FYEKMQ (reference sequence). CDR3 length: 15 amino acids. The CDR3: CASSSLRGLQETQYF. As DNA, the CDR3 is TGTGCCAGCAGCTCCTTACGGGGATTACAAGAGACCCAGTACTTC.

The chain links TRBV5-6 to TRBJ2-3; 12 nucleotides agree with TRBD2. The CDR3 runs to 17 residues. Losses at the gene ends were 3 bases for V and 2 bases for J; bases not matched to a gene: 7. Germline values: CDR1 SGHDT, CDR2 YYEEEE. CDR3 in amino acids: CASSSTTSGGYTDTQYF. CDR3 DNA sequence: TGTGCCAGCAGCTCGACGACTAGCGGGGGATACACAGATACGCAGTATTTT.

This clone counts as medium-sized. J is TRBJ2-2 and V is TRBV4-2, with D uncertain. The germline gives CDR1 LGHNA, CDR2 YNFKEQ. V was cut by 0 bases and J by 0 bases, with 11 bases left in between. The CDR3 is made up of 17 amino acids. The CDR3 coding sequence is TGTGCCAGCAGCCAAGAAGTTAGGGCCCCGAACACCGGGGAGCTGTTTTTT. Translation gives CASSQEVRAPNTGELFF.

As for this clone: At one end, the junction sequence differs from germline, possibly due to a read error. This chain connects TRBV29-1 to TRBJ2-5; D perhaps matches TRBD2 (6 bases). The CDR3 consists of 14 residues. Germline values: CDR1 SQVTM, CDR2 ANQGSEA. The CDR3 coding sequence is TGCAGCGTTACCCCGATGGGGCGGGAAGAGGCCCAGTACTTC. Translated: CSVTPMGREEAQYF.